What follows are 29 T cell receptor beta chains derived from one specimen sequenced in a study of human T cells and chemical hapten exposure. The time point was: pre-sensitization, week 0. Treatment here: therapeutic diphenylcyclopropenone sensitization with weekly scalp DPC. TCRdb re-derived calls from the RACE reads in MiXCR, one entry per CDR3 protein. The sample includes about 300,000 distinct CDR3 sequences, approximately 5.8% of them seen just once. The starting material was whole blood, obtained in connection with sensitization to the hapten diphenylcyclopropenone (DPC). Receptors originate from a woman aged 18-29 years with alopecia areata. Some clones in this sample may be carry-over from other donors' samples.

This clonotype was detected many times. The J gene is TRBJ1-2, the V gene TRBV5-4, with 9 positions matching TRBD1. Trimming took 4 bases from V and 8 from J; bases not matched to a gene: 12. Germline V gives CDR1 SGHNT, CDR2 YYREEE (reference sequence). The CDR3 contains 15 residues. CDR3 in DNA: TGTGCCAGCAGCCCGAGGATGGGACAGGGAGGGGGCTACACCTTC. It is translated as CASSPRMGQGGGYTF.

The table lists this clonotype with many counts. The chain employs TRBV18 and TRBJ2-3; 7 bases line up with TRBD1. Germline V CDR1 and CDR2: KGHSH, LQKENI. CDR3 size: 18 residues. V lost 2 bases to trimming and J lost 1 base; unmatched junction nucleotides: 12. CDR3 in amino acids: CASSPGTDHLRGTDTQYF. The CDR3, as DNA: TGTGCCAGCTCACCAGGGACAGACCACCTGAGAGGCACAGATACGCAGTATTTT. The full variable domain, with the rest looked up from reference TRBV18 and TRBJ2-3, is NAGVMQNPRHLVRRRGQEARLRCSPMKGHSHVYWYRQLPEEGLKFMVYLQKENIIDESGMPKERFSAEFPKEGPSILRIQQVVRGDSAAYFCASSPGTDHLRGTDTQYFGPGTRLTVL.

This clonotype was picked up a small number of times. This rearrangement joins TRBV2 to TRBJ2-2; the D gene is possibly TRBD2 (7 bases). CDR3 length equals 16 residues. V lost 5 bases to trimming and J lost 3 bases, with 16 bases between them. CDR1 is SNHLY and CDR2 is FYNNEI in the germline V gene. CDR3 in amino acids: CASSLDAGAYTGELFF. The CDR3 nucleotides are TGTGCCAGCAGTTTGGACGCGGGGGCATACACCGGGGAGCTGTTTTTT.

The sample holds many counts of this clonotype. As DNA, the CDR3 is TGTGCCATAGGCCTGGCAGCTAATCTCTATGGCTACACCTTC. Translated, it gives CAIGLAANLYGYTF. This chain links TRBV28 with TRBJ1-2; D gene unclear. The CDR3 consists of 14 residues. CDR1 MDHEN and CDR2 SYDVKM come from the germline V gene. V dropped 10 bases and J dropped 4 bases, with 19 bases sitting between them.

V gene TRBV6-6 combines with J gene TRBJ2-7; 9 bases match TRBD2. The germline V gene encodes CDR1 MNHNY and CDR2 SVGAGI (reference sequence). CDR3 size: 15 residues. Trimming at V came to 0 bases and at J to 5 bases, leaving 5 bases not matched to a gene. CDR3 loop: CASSYSAGGPNEQYF. The CDR3 nucleotides read TGTGCCAGCAGTTACTCGGCGGGGGGGCCCAACGAGCAGTACTTC.

This clonotype was counted at least ten times. The chain has TRBV28 and TRBJ1-5; possibly TRBD1 for D (6 bases). Deletions cut 1 base from V and 6 bases from J, with 25 bases between. The CDR3 length is 19 residues. Germline loops: CDR1 MDHEN, CDR2 SYDVKM. The CDR3 here is CASSLFRIGVSQGSQPQHF. The DNA of the CDR3 is TGTGCCAGCAGTTTATTTCGTATTGGCGTGTCACAGGGTAGTCAGCCCCAGCATTTT.

This clonotype has at least ten counts. The rearrangement joins TRBV20-1 to TRBJ1-1, with D unresolved. Germline CDR1 DFQATT, CDR2 SNEGSKA (reference sequence). The CDR3 is 13 residues long. Trimming removed 3 bases from V and 2 bases from J, with 10 bases in between. CDR3 sequence (DNA): TGCAGTGCTAGCGTAACCGATAACACTGAAGCTTTCTTT. Protein product: CSASVTDNTEAFF.

The genes are TRBV6-2 or TRBV6-3 and TRBJ1-1; D unresolved. This CDR3 is 11 amino acids long. Germline V lookup: CDR1 MNHEY, CDR2 SVGEGT. Trimming cost V 4 bases and J 7 bases, with 7 bases left between them. The CDR3 sequence: CASSSWVEAFF. The CDR3, as DNA: TGTGCCAGCAGTTCTTGGGTTGAAGCTTTCTTT.

This clonotype has just a few counts. The chain has TRBV28 and TRBJ1-5; D remains unclear. Germline V gives CDR1 MDHEN, CDR2 SYDVKM. Between the trimmed V and J ends, which lost 1 base and 7 bases, there was a span of 11 bases. The CDR3 covers 14 residues. CDR3: CASSLYSRGQPQHF. CDR3 bases: TGTGCCAGCAGTTTATATTCGCGGGGACAGCCCCAGCATTTT.

This clonotype was picked up many times. This sequence joins TRBV5-1 and TRBJ2-3, with 9 bases that match TRBD2. Germline CDR1 is SGHRS and CDR2 is YFSETQ. The junction had 12 bases not matched to a gene; V was cut back by 1 base and J by 3 bases. The CDR3 sequence is 18 residues long. The CDR3 DNA sequence: TGCGCCAGCAGCTTGAATAGCGGGGGCTTCCCTGGGACAGATACGCAGTATTTT. Translating gives CASSLNSGGFPGTDTQYF.

This clonotype was seen more than once but under ten times. V usage is TRBV19 and J usage is TRBJ2-3; the D gene is possibly TRBD2 (5 bases). The germline V gene has CDR1 LNHDA and CDR2 SQIVND (reference sequence). Trimming removed 0 bases from V and 6 bases from J, with 7 bases in between. The CDR3 has 13 residues. CDR3 bases: TGTGCCAGTAGTATAGATCGAGGGGATACGCAGTATTTT. Amino acid sequence: CASSIDRGDTQYF.

This clonotype was seen repeatedly, ten times or more. This chain joins TRBV28 and TRBJ1-5; TRBD1 matches at 10 bases. This CDR3 has 15 residues. Germline CDR1 reads MDHEN; CDR2 reads SYDVKM. V was pared by 3 bases and J by 4 bases, with 3 bases of the junction left unmatched. In nucleotides, the CDR3 is TGTGCCAGCAGTTTTCCGGACAGGGGGAATCAGCCCCAGCATTTT. It encodes CASSFPDRGNQPQHF.

This clonotype has just a few counts. The rearrangement uses TRBV6-4 and TRBJ2-1; D is possibly TRBD1 (6 bases). Germline loops: CDR1 MRHNA, CDR2 SNTAGT. The germline V and J ends were trimmed by 6 bases and 5 bases, with 17 bases remaining between them. The CDR3 extends over 15 amino acids. This CDR3 is CASREGQSPNNEQFF. The DNA of the CDR3 is TGTGCCAGCAGGGAAGGACAGAGCCCGAACAATGAGCAGTTCTTC.

This clonotype was counted between two and nine times. V is TRBV6-5 and J is TRBJ1-5; D is possibly TRBD1 (5 bases). This CDR3 contains 14 residues. The germline gives CDR1 MNHEY, CDR2 SVGAGI. The V end lost 5 bases, the J end lost 6 bases, and 14 bases lay between the germline ends. CDR3 region: CASSVKWGPQPQHF. The CDR3 region has the DNA TGTGCCAGCAGTGTAAAATGGGGCCCTCAGCCCCAGCATTTT.

This clonotype showed up just a few times. This chain joins TRBV9 and TRBJ1-2; D possibly corresponds to TRBD1 (5 bases). The V gene's germline CDR1 is SGDLS and CDR2 YYNGEE. There are 15 residues in the CDR3. Deletions cut 2 bases from V and 5 bases from J, with 16 bases between. The CDR3 DNA reads TGTGCCAGCAGCGTTTCGACCGGGACGGAGTATGGCTACACCTTC. Translated: CASSVSTGTEYGYTF.

This clonotype has only a few counts. The gene calls are TRBV27 and TRBJ2-7; no clear D gene. Germline CDR1 and CDR2: MNHEY and SMNVEV (reference sequence). Trimming cost V 8 bases and J 1 base, with 12 bases left between them. The CDR3 has 13 residues. CDR3 bases: TGTGCCAGCGCCGAGTCCGGTTCCTACGAGCAGTACTTC. It translates to CASAESGSYEQYF.

Ten or more counts support this clonotype. The chain is built from TRBV12-3 or TRBV12-4 and TRBJ2-5; 7 bases map to TRBD2. V was clipped by 5 bases and J by 2 bases; unmatched bases: 8. The CDR3 spans 15 residues. CDR3 nucleotides: TGTGCCAGCAGTCAAGCTAGCGGCGGTCAAGAGACCCAGTACTTC. It yields the protein CASSQASGGQETQYF.

This clonotype was counted many times. V and J are TRBV12-3 or TRBV12-4 and TRBJ1-3, with 7 bases matching TRBD1. The CDR3 is 15 amino acids. Germline trimming cut 6 bases from V and 0 bases from J; bases unmatched to any gene: 5. CDR3 DNA: TGTGCCAGCAGCCCGGACAGGAGCTCTGGAAACACCATATATTTT. Its translation is CASSPDRSSGNTIYF.

Many counts were recorded for this clonotype. The J gene is TRBJ2-7, the V gene TRBV18, with D possibly TRBD1 on 6 matching bases. The germline CDR1 and CDR2 sequences are KGHSH and LQKENI. The CDR3 sequence is 14 residues long. Trimming took off 3 bases at V and 4 bases at J, with 13 bases between the two ends. The CDR3 coding sequence is TGTGCCAGCTCACCCGACAGGAATCAGTACGAGCAGTACTTC. It specifies CASSPDRNQYEQYF. The whole variable domain, remainder taken from reference TRBV18 and TRBJ2-7, is NAGVMQNPRHLVRRRGQEARLRCSPMKGHSHVYWYRQLPEEGLKFMVYLQKENIIDESGMPKERFSAEFPKEGPSILRIQQVVRGDSAAYFCASSPDRNQYEQYFGPGTRLTVT.

This clonotype was recorded many times. The chain has TRBV6-6 and TRBJ1-5; TRBD1 might be the D (5 bases). CDR3 length: 14 residues. V was pared by 2 bases and J by 7 bases, with 12 bases between. The germline V gene encodes CDR1 MNHNY and CDR2 SVGAGI (reference sequence). The CDR3 DNA reads TGTGCCAGCAGTTACACTGGGGGGAGGCAGCCCCAGCATTTT. Translated: CASSYTGGRQPQHF.

This clonotype was counted ten times or more. The chain recombines TRBV10-3 with TRBJ2-2, with TRBD2 as a possible D gene (7 bases). The length of the CDR3 is 13 residues. CDR1 is ENHRY, CDR2 SYGVKD, per germline. The V gene lost 10 bases and the J gene lost 0 bases, with 9 bases spanning the gap. CDR3 coding DNA: TGTGCCACCGGGGGGCCGAACACCGGGGAGCTGTTTTTT. Its protein product is CATGGPNTGELFF.

This clonotype was seen ten or more times. The chain has TRBV7-9 and TRBJ2-3, with 12 nucleotides matching TRBD2. Trimming took 8 bases from V and 6 from J; bases not matched to a gene: 12. Germline V CDR1 and CDR2: SEHNR, FQNEAQ (reference sequence). The CDR3 totals 16 residues. In DNA form, the CDR3 reads TGTGCCAGCCAGCCTAGCGGGGGGGCCTTCCCGGATACGCAGTATTTT. Protein sequence: CASQPSGGAFPDTQYF.

This clonotype occurred many times. One junction end disagrees with the germline gene, perhaps due to a read error. The V and J genes are TRBV13 and TRBJ1-2; possible D gene TRBD1, 5 bases. This CDR3 contains 15 residues. In germline, CDR1 is PRHDT, CDR2 FYEKMQ (reference sequence). The CDR3 region is CASSLGAVSIYGYTF. The CDR3 bases are TGTGCCAGCAGCCTAGGGGCGGTTAGTATCTATGGCTACACCTTC.

The CDR3 here is CASRGAGTSSGELFF. The CDR3 DNA reads TGTGCCAGCAGGGGAGCCGGGACTAGCTCCGGGGAGCTGTTTTTT. This chain connects TRBV6-1 to TRBJ2-2, with 9 bases lining up with TRBD2. The germline CDR1 and CDR2 sequences are MNHNS and SASEGT. The CDR3 contains 15 residues. The V and J ends lost 6 bases and 6 bases, in that order; junction bases with no gene match: 8.

In its sample, this clonotype was seen a few times. This CDR3 is CASSSTGVQLIYEQYF. Written as DNA, the CDR3 is TGCGCCAGCAGCTCCACAGGCGTACAGCTGATCTACGAGCAGTACTTC. The rearrangement links TRBV5-1 to TRBJ2-7; D perhaps matches TRBD1 (5 bases). The CDR3 totals 16 residues. The germline V gene encodes CDR1 SGHRS and CDR2 YFSETQ. V was trimmed by 3 bases and J by 3 bases, leaving 19 bases between them.

This clonotype occurred a few times. The chain uses TRBV6-2 or TRBV6-3 and TRBJ2-1, with D possibly being TRBD1 (5 bases). This CDR3 has 17 amino acids. Germline V gene data show CDR1 as MNHEY and CDR2 as SVGEGT. Trimming removed 7 bases at V and 5 bases at J, with 24 bases between. In DNA, the CDR3 is TGTGCCAGCACGGGTTGGGGCAACCCTTCAACCAACAATGAGCAGTTCTTC. Residues: CASTGWGNPSTNNEQFF.

This clonotype was counted a few times. This sequence joins TRBV11-1 and TRBJ2-2, with TRBD1 identical over 7 bases. Germline CDR1 reads SGHAT; CDR2 reads FQDESV (reference sequence). Trimming at V came to 3 bases and at J to 6 bases, leaving 1 base not matched to a gene. The CDR3 length is 13 residues. The CDR3 is CASSLTGPGELFF. CDR3 in DNA: TGTGCCAGCAGCTTGACAGGGCCCGGGGAGCTGTTTTTT. Looking up the rest from reference TRBV11-1 and TRBJ2-2 gives the full variable domain: EAEVAQSPRYKITEKSQAVAFWCDPISGHATLYWYRQILGQGPELLVQFQDESVVDDSQLPKDRFSAERLKGVDSTLKIQPAELGDSAMYLCASSLTGPGELFFGEGSRLTVL.

As regards this clonotype: Relative to the germline gene, one junction end is altered; a read error may explain this. The rearrangement links TRBV9 to TRBJ1-6; D is unclear. The CDR3 is made up of 16 amino acids. Looked up from germline, CDR1 is SGDLS and CDR2 is YYNGEE. In DNA, the CDR3 is TGTGCCAGCAGCGTAGGTAGCGGCGGATATAGTTCACCCCTCCACTTT. Translating it yields CASSVGSGGYSSPLHF.

This clonotype has at least ten counts. CDR3 loop: CASSLATNQPQHF. Here the CDR3 DNA reads TGTGCCAGCAGTTTAGCGACCAATCAGCCCCAGCATTTT. The rearrangement links TRBV12-3 or TRBV12-4 to TRBJ1-5; D call uncertain. CDR3 length: 13 residues. Trimming removed 0 bases at V and 3 bases at J, with 3 bases between.